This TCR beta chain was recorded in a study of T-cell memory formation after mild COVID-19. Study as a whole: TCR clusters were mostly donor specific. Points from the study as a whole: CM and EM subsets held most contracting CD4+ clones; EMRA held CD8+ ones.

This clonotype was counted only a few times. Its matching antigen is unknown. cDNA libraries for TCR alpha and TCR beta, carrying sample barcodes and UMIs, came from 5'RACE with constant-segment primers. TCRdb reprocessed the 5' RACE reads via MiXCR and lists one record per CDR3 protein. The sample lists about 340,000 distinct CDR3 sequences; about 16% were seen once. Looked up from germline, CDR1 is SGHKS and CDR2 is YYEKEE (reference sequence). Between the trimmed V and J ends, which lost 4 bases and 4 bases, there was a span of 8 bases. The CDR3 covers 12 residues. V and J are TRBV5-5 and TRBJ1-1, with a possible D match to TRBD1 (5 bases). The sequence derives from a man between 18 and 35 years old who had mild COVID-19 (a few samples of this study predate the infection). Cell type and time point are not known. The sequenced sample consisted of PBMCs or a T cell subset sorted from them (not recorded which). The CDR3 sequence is CASSPGTTEAFF. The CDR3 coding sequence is TGTGCCAGCAGCCCAGGGACCACTGAAGCTTTCTTT.